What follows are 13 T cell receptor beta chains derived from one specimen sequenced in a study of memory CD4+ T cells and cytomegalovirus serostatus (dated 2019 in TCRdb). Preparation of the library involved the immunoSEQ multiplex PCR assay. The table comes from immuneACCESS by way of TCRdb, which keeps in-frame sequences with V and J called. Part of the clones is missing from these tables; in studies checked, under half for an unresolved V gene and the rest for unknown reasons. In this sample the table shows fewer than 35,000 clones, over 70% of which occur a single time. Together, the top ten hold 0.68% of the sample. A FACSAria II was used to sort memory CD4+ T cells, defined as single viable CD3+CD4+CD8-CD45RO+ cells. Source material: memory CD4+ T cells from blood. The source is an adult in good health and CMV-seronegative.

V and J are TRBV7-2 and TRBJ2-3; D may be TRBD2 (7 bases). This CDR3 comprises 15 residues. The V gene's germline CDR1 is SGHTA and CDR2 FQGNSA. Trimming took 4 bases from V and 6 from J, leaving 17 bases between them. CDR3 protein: CASSSGGPRGDTQYF. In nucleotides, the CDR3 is TGTGCCAGCAGCTCCGGGGGGCCCCGGGGGGATACGCAGTATTTT.

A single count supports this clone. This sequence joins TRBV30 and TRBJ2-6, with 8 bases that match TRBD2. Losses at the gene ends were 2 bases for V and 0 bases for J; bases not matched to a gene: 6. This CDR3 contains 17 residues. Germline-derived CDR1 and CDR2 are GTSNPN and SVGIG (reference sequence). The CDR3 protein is CAWSRLAGLSGANVLTF. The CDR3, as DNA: TGTGCCTGGAGTCGATTAGCGGGGCTCTCTGGGGCCAACGTCCTGACTTTC.

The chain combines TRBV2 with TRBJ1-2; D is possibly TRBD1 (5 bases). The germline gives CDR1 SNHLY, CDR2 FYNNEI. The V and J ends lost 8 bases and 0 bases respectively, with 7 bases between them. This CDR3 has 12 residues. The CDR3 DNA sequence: TGTGCCAGCGTACAGGCTAACTATGGCTACACCTTC. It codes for CASVQANYGYTF.

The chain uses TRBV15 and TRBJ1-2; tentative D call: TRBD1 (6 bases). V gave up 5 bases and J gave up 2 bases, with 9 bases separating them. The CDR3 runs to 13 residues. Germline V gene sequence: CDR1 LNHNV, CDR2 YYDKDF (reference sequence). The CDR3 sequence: CATSPDRNYGYTF. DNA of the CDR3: TGTGCCACCAGCCCGGACAGAAACTATGGCTACACCTTC.

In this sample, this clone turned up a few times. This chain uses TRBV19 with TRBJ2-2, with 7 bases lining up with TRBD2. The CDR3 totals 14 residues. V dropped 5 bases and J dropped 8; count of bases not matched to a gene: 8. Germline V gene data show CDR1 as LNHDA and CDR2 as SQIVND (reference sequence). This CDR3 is CASSSGLVGGELFF. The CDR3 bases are TGTGCCAGTAGTTCCGGACTAGTCGGTGGGGAGCTGTTTTTT.

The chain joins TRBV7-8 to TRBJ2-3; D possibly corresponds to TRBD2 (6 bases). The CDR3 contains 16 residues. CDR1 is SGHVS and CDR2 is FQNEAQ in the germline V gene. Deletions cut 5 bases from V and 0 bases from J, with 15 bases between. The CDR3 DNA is TGTGCCAGCAGCCCCGGGAGCTACCTTAGCACAGATACGCAGTATTTT. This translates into CASSPGSYLSTDTQYF.

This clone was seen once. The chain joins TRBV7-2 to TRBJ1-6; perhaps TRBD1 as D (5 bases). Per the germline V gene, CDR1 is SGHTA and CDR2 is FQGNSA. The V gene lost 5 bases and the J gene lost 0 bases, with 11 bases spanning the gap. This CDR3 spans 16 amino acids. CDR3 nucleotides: TGTGCCAGCAGCCAGACAGTTAGCTCCTATAATTCACCCCTCCACTTT. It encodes CASSQTVSSYNSPLHF.

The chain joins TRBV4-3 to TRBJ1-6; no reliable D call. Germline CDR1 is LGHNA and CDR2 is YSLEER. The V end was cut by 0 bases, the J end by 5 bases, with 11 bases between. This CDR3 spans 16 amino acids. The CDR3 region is CASSQDMHSNNSPLHF. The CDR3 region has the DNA TGCGCCAGCAGCCAAGATATGCACAGCAATAATTCACCCCTCCACTTT.

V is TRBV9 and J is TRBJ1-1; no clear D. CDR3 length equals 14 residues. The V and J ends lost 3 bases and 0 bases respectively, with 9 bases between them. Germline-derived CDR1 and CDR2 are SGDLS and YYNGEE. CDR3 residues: CASSGTGMNTEAFF. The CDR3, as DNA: TGTGCCAGCAGCGGTACGGGAATGAACACTGAAGCTTTCTTT.

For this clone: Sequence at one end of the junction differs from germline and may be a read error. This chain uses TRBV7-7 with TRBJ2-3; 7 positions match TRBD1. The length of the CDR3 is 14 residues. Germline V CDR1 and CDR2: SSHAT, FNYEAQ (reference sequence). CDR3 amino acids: CASSLATGADTQYF. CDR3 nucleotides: TGTGCTAGCAGCTTAGCAACAGGGGCAGATACGCAGTATTTT.

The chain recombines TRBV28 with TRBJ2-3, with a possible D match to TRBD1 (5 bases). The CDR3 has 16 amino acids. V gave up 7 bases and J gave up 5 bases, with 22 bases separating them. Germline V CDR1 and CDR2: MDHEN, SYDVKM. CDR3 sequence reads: CASKSELGLHRDTQYF. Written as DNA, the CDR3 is TGTGCCAGCAAATCTGAGCTGGGGCTCCATAGAGATACGCAGTATTTT.

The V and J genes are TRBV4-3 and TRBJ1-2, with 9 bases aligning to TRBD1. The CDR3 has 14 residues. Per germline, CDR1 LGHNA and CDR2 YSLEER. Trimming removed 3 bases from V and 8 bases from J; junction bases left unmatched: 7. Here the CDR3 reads CASSQIQGAGGYTF. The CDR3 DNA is TGCGCCAGCAGCCAGATACAGGGGGCTGGAGGCTACACCTTC.

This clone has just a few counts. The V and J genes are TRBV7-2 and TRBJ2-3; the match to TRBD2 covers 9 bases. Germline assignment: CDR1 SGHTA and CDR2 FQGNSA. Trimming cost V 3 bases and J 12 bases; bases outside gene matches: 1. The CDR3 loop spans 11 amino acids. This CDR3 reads CASSLRGGQYF. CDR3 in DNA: TGTGCCAGCAGCTTGCGGGGGGGACAGTATTTT.